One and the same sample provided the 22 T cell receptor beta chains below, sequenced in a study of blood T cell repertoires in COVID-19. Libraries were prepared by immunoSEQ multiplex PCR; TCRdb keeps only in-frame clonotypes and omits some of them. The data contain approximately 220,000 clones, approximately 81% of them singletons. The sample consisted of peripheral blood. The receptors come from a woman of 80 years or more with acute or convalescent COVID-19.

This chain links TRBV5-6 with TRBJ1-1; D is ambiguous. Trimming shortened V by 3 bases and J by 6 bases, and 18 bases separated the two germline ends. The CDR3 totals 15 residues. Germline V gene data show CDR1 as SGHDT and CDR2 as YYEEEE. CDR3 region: CASSSPGVGFAEAFF. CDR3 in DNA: TGTGCCAGCAGCTCTCCCGGAGTTGGGTTCGCTGAAGCTTTCTTT.

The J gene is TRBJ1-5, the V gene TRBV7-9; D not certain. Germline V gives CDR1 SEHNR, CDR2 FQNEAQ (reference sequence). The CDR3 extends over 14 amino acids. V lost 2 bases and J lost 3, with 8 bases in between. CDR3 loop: CASSLSDINQPQHF. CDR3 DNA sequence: TGTGCCAGCAGCTTATCAGATATCAATCAGCCCCAGCATTTT.

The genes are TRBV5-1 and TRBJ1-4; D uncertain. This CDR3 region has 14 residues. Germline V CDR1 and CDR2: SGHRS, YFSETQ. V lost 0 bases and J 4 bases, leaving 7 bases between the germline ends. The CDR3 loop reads CASSLERSNEKLFF. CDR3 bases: TGCGCCAGCAGCTTGGAACGGAGTAATGAAAAACTGTTTTTT.

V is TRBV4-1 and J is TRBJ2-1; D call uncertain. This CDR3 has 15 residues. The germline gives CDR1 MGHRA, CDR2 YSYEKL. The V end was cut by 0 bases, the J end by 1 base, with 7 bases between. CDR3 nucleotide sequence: TGCGCCAGCAGCCAAGATCAGAATTCCTACAATGAGCAGTTCTTC. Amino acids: CASSQDQNSYNEQFF.

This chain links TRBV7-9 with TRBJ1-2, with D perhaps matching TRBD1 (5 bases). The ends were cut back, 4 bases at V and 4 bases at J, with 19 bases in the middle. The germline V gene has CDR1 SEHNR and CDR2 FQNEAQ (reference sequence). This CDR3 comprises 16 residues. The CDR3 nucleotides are TGTGCCAGCAGCTGGGGCCAAGCTGGCCTCGGCTATGGCTACACCTTC. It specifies CASSWGQAGLGYGYTF.

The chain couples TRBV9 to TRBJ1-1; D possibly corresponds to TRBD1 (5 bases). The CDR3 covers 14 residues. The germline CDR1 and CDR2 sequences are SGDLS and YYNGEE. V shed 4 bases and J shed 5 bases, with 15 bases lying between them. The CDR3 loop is CASSPHRGGTEAFF. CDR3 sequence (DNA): TGTGCCAGCAGCCCGCATCGGGGGGGGACTGAAGCTTTCTTT.

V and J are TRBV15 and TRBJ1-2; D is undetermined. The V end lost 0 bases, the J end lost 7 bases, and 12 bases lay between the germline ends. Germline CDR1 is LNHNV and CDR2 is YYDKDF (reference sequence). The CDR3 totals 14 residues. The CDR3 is CATSRDRRERGYTF. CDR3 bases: TGTGCCACCAGCAGAGATCGACGGGAGCGTGGCTACACCTTC.

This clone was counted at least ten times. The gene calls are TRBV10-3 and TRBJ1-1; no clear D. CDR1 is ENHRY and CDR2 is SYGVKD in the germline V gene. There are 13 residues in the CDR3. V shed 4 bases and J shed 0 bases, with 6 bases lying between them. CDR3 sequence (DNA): TGTGCCATCAGTGGTTCATTGAACACTGAAGCTTTCTTT. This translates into CAISGSLNTEAFF.

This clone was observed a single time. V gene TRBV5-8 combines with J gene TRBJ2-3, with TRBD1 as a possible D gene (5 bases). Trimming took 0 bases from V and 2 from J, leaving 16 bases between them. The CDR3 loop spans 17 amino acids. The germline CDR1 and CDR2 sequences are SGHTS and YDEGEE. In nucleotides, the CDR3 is TGTGCCAGCAGCTTGGCCAGTGTCAGGGCATTCACAGATACGCAGTATTTT. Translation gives CASSLASVRAFTDTQYF.

The CDR3 DNA follows: TGTGCCAGCAGCTCCGGACAGGGTGATTTTAATGAAAAACTGTTTTTT. It encodes CASSSGQGDFNEKLFF. V is TRBV7-9 and J is TRBJ1-4; 8 bases map to TRBD1. With 4 bases clipped from V and 4 bases from J, the junction kept 8 bases outside the gene matches. The CDR3 length is 16 residues. Germline V gene lookup returns CDR1 SEHNR and CDR2 FQNEAQ (reference sequence).

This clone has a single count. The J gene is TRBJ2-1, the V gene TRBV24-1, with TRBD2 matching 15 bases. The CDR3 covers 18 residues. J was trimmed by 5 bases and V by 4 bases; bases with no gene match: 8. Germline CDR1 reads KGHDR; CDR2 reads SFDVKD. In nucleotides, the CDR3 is TGTGCCACCAGTGAAACCGGGACTAGCGGGGGGTGGAACAATGAGCAGTTCTTC. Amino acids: CATSETGTSGGWNNEQFF.

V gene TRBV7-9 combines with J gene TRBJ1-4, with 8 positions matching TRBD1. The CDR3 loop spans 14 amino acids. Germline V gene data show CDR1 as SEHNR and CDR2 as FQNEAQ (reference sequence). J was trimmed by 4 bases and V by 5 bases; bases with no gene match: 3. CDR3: CASSRTGNNEKLFF. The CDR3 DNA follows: TGTGCCAGCAGCCGGACAGGGAATAATGAAAAACTGTTTTTT.

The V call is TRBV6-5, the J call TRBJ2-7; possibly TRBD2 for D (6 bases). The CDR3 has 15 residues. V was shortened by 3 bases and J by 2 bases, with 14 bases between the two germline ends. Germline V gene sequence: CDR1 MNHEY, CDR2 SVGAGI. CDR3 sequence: CASSYGGGETYEQYF. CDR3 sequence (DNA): TGTGCCAGCAGTTATGGCGGCGGGGAGACCTACGAGCAGTACTTC.

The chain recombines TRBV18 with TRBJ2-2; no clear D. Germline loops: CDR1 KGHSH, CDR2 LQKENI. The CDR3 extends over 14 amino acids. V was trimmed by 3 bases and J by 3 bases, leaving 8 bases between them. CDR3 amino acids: CASSPGGDTGELFF. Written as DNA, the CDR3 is TGTGCCAGCTCACCTGGCGGAGACACCGGGGAGCTGTTTTTT.

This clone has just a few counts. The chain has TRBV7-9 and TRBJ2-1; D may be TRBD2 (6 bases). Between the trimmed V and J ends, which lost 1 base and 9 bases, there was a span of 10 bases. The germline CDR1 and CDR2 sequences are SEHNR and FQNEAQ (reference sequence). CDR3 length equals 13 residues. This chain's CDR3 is CASSLGLVGEQFF. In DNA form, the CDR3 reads TGTGCCAGCAGCTTAGGACTAGTTGGTGAGCAGTTCTTC. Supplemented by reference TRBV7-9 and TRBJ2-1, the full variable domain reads DTGVSQNPRHKITKRGQNVTFRCDPISEHNRLYWYRQTLGQGPEFLTYFQNEAQLEKSRLLSDRFSAERPKGSFSTLEIQRTEQGDSAMYLCASSLGLVGEQFFGPGTRLTVL.

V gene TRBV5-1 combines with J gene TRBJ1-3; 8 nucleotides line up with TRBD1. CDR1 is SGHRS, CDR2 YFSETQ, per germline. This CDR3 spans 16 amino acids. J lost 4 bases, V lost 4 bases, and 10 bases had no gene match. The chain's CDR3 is CASSQGARGQGNTIYF. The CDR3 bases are TGCGCCAGCAGCCAAGGGGCCAGGGGGCAGGGAAACACCATATATTTT.

The CDR3: CASRDTNSGNTIYF. As DNA, the CDR3 is TGTGCCAGTCGGGACACCAACTCTGGAAACACCATATATTTT. The J gene is TRBJ1-3, the V gene TRBV19; a possible D gene is TRBD1 (6 bases). The V end lost 8 bases, the J end lost 0 bases, and 11 bases lay between the germline ends. The germline V gene encodes CDR1 LNHDA and CDR2 SQIVND (reference sequence). This CDR3 is built from 14 residues. Looking up the rest from reference TRBV19 and TRBJ1-3 gives the full variable domain: DGGITQSPKYLFRKEGQNVTLSCEQNLNHDAMYWYRQDPGQGLRLIYYSQIVNDFQKGDIAEGYSVSREKKESFPLTVTSAQKNPTAFYLCASRDTNSGNTIYFGEGSWLTVV.

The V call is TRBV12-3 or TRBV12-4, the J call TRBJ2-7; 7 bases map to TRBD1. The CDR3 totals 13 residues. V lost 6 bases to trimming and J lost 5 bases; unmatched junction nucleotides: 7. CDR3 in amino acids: CASSQDRVHEQYF. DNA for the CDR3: TGTGCCAGCAGCCAAGACAGGGTCCACGAGCAGTACTTC.

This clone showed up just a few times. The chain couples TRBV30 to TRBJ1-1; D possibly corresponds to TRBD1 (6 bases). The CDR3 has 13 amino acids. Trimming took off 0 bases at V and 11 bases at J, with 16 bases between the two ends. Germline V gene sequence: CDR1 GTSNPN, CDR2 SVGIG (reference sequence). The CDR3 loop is CAWSVRYRESAFF. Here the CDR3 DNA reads TGTGCCTGGAGTGTACGTTACAGGGAATCGGCTTTCTTT.

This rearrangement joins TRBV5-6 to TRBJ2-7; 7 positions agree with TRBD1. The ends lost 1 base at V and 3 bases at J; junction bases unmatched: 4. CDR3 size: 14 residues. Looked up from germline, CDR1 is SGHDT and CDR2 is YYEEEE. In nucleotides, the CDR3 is TGTGCCAGCAGCTTGTTTGACAGGGACTACGAGCAGTACTTC. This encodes CASSLFDRDYEQYF.

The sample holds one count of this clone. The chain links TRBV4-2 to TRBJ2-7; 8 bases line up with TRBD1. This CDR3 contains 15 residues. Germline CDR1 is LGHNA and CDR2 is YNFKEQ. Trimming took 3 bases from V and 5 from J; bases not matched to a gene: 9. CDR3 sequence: CASSQPWDRPDEQYF. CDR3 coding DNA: TGTGCCAGCAGCCAGCCGTGGGACAGGCCCGACGAGCAGTACTTC.

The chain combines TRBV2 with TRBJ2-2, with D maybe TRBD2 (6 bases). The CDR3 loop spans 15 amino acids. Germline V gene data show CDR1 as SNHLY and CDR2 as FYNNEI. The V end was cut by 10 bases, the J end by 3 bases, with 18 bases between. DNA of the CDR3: TGTGCCACCTCCATCACAGCGGGTGACACCGGGGAGCTGTTTTTT. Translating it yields CATSITAGDTGELFF.